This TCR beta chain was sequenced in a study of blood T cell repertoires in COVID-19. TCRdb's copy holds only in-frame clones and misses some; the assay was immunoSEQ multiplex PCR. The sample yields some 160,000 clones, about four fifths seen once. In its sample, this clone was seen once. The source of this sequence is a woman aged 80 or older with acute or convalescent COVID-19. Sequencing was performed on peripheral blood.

Written as DNA, the CDR3 is TGTGCCAGCAGCCCGGGGGGTGTAGGCACTGAAGCTTTCTTT. It encodes CASSPGGVGTEAFF. The chain combines TRBV9 with TRBJ1-1; D possibly corresponds to TRBD1 (5 bases). Per the germline V gene, CDR1 is SGDLS and CDR2 is YYNGEE. This CDR3 is built from 14 residues. Trimming removed 4 bases from V and 4 bases from J, with 14 bases in between. Using reference TRBV9 and TRBJ1-1 for the parts outside the CDR3, the full variable domain is DSGVTQTPKHLITATGQRVTLRCSPRSGDLSVYWYQQSLDQGLQFLIQYYNGEERAKGNILERFSAQQFPDLHSELNLSSLELGDSALYFCASSPGGVGTEAFFGQGTRLTVV.